The 5 T cell receptor beta chains below were found in one sample sequenced in a study of blood T cell repertoires in COVID-19. Assay used: immunoSEQ multiplex PCR; TCRdb lists only in-frame clones, some missing. The sample comprises some 87,000 clones, roughly 89% of which are singletons, and roughly 3.5% rests with the top ten. Sample: peripheral blood. These receptor sequences come from a woman aged 70-85 years with acute or convalescent COVID-19.

The genes are TRBV2 and TRBJ2-7, with D perhaps TRBD1 (6 bases). This CDR3 has 12 residues. Looked up from germline, CDR1 is SNHLY and CDR2 is FYNNEI. Trimming stripped 5 bases from V and 5 bases from J, with 10 bases between. CDR3 DNA: TGTGCCAGCAGTCTACAGGGAAACGAGCAGTACGTC. Protein product: CASSLQGNEQYV.

DNA for the CDR3: TGTGCCAGTAGCACAGGGGGCGTCAGCAATCAGCCCCAGCATTTT. Its protein is CASSTGGVSNQPQHF. The chain links TRBV19 to TRBJ1-5; 9 bases agree with TRBD1. The germline CDR1 and CDR2 sequences are LNHDA and SQIVND (reference sequence). After removal of 6 bases from V and 1 base from J, the junction contained 4 bases not matched to a gene. CDR3 length: 15 amino acids.

The CDR3 DNA reads as TGCGCCAGCACCCCAAATTCACCGGGGAATTCACCCCTCCACTTT. The encoded protein is CASTPNSPGNSPLHF. The rearrangement links TRBV5-1 to TRBJ1-6; D gene ambiguous. CDR3 length equals 15 residues. V was trimmed by 6 bases and J by 7 bases, leaving 17 bases between them. Germline-derived CDR1 and CDR2 are SGHRS and YFSETQ.

The J gene is TRBJ1-4, the V gene TRBV6-5; maybe TRBD1 (5 bases). The V gene lost 0 bases and the J gene lost 4 bases, with 12 bases spanning the gap. The V gene's germline CDR1 is MNHEY and CDR2 SVGAGI. There are 16 residues in the CDR3. The DNA for the CDR3 is TGTGCCAGCAGTTACTCCTTAGGACAAATTAATGAAAAACTGTTTTTT. Protein product: CASSYSLGQINEKLFF.

This rearrangement joins TRBV27 to TRBJ1-1; D is ambiguous. Germline values: CDR1 MNHEY, CDR2 SMNVEV (reference sequence). The CDR3 has 15 amino acids. V was cut by 6 bases and J by 1 base, with 15 bases left in between. The CDR3 nucleotides read TGTGCCAGCAGCTCCCCTACCGGTAGGAACACTGAAGCTTTCTTT. The encoded protein is CASSSPTGRNTEAFF.